Listed here are 9 T cell receptor beta chains from one sample, sequenced in a study of cytomegalovirus exposure and HLA in healthy donors. The PCR contained 60 Vbeta and 13 Jbeta primers. Sequencing was performed with immunoSEQ multiplex PCR; in TCRdb, only in-frame clones are kept and a portion is missing. The repertoire shows 160,000 or so clones; the top ten hold roughly 2%. Sequencing was performed on PBMCs. The receptors derive from a man aged 25-45 years in good health and CMV-seronegative.

This chain links TRBV5-1 with TRBJ1-4, with D perhaps TRBD1 (5 bases). Germline V gene data show CDR1 as SGHRS and CDR2 as YFSETQ. This CDR3 has 15 amino acids. Trimming cost V 4 bases and J 8 bases, with 18 bases left between them. The CDR3, as DNA: TGCGCCAGCAGCCTTTTGGTAGGGGCGGACGAAAAACTGTTTTTT. Its translation is CASSLLVGADEKLFF. Complete variable domain (other parts from reference TRBV5-1 and TRBJ1-4): KAGVTQTPRYLIKTRGQQVTLSCSPISGHRSVSWYQQTPGQGLQFLFEYFSETQRNKGNFPGRFSGRQFSNSRSEMNVSTLELGDSALYLCASSLLVGADEKLFFGSGTQLSVL.

This chain connects TRBV6-5 to TRBJ2-5; TRBD1 aligns across 7 bases. Germline V lookup: CDR1 MNHEY, CDR2 SVGAGI. The length of the CDR3 is 15 residues. The trim removed 7 bases at V and 2 bases at J, leaving 10 bases unmatched. CDR3: CASIMAKGAQETQYF. Written as DNA, the CDR3 is TGTGCCAGCATCATGGCCAAGGGGGCACAAGAGACCCAGTACTTC.

The chain carries TRBV6-5 and TRBJ2-7; possible D gene TRBD1, 5 bases. The CDR3 is made up of 13 amino acids. Germline CDR1 and CDR2: MNHEY and SVGAGI. The ends were cut back, 4 bases at V and 3 bases at J, with 10 bases in the middle. CDR3 region: CASSSGSGYEQYF. CDR3 bases: TGTGCCAGCAGTTCAGGGTCGGGCTACGAGCAGTACTTC.

The chain links TRBV7-6 to TRBJ2-7; tentative D call: TRBD2 (6 bases). CDR3 length: 14 residues. CDR1 and CDR2 (germline): SGHVS, FNYEAQ. Trimming took off 5 bases at V and 3 bases at J, with 14 bases between the two ends. The CDR3 DNA is TGTGCCAGCAGCCCAGGGACTTCTCTCTACGAGCAGTACTTC. Protein sequence: CASSPGTSLYEQYF.

The rearrangement joins TRBV7-3 to TRBJ2-7; possibly TRBD2 for D (5 bases). CDR3 length: 14 residues. Germline CDR1 is SGHTA and CDR2 is FQGTGA. Trimming cost V 3 bases and J 2 bases, with 11 bases left between them. The CDR3, as DNA: TGTGCCAGCAGCTTGTCAAGCGGAGCCTACGAGCAGTACTTC. This gives the protein CASSLSSGAYEQYF.

The V call is TRBV18, the J call TRBJ1-1; D ambiguous. V was trimmed by 0 bases and J by 4 bases, leaving 6 bases between them. Germline V CDR1 and CDR2: KGHSH, LQKENI. CDR3 length equals 13 residues. The CDR3 DNA reads TGTGCCAGCTCACCACCGTTCGGCACTGAAGCTTTCTTT. Translating it yields CASSPPFGTEAFF. Full variable domain (missing parts from reference TRBV18 and TRBJ1-1): NAGVMQNPRHLVRRRGQEARLRCSPMKGHSHVYWYRQLPEEGLKFMVYLQKENIIDESGMPKERFSAEFPKEGPSILRIQQVVRGDSAAYFCASSPPFGTEAFFGQGTRLTVV.

This chain links TRBV7-9 with TRBJ1-4, with a weak D call TRBD1 (6 bases). V was shortened by 5 bases and J by 6 bases, with 16 bases between the two germline ends. This CDR3 is 15 amino acids long. From germline, CDR1 is SEHNR and CDR2 FQNEAQ (reference sequence). CDR3 residues: CASSSSQTGHEKLFF. The DNA for the CDR3 is TGTGCCAGCAGCAGTTCTCAGACAGGTCATGAAAAACTGTTTTTT. Full variable domain (outside the CDR3, taken from reference TRBV7-9 and TRBJ1-4): DTGVSQNPRHKITKRGQNVTFRCDPISEHNRLYWYRQTLGQGPEFLTYFQNEAQLEKSRLLSDRFSAERPKGSFSTLEIQRTEQGDSAMYLCASSSSQTGHEKLFFGSGTQLSVL.

The chain carries TRBV5-1 and TRBJ2-5; no clear D gene. The CDR3 consists of 13 residues. CDR1 is SGHRS and CDR2 is YFSETQ in the germline V gene. The germline V and J ends were trimmed by 7 bases and 3 bases, with 13 bases remaining between them. Here the CDR3 DNA reads TGCGCCAGCGGGCCCCTACCAAAAGAGACCCAGTACTTC. Translating gives CASGPLPKETQYF.

The chain is built from TRBV5-1 and TRBJ2-6, with D tentatively TRBD1 (5 bases). Germline CDR1 reads SGHRS; CDR2 reads YFSETQ. The V end was cut by 5 bases, the J end by 0 bases, with 6 bases between. The CDR3 length is 14 residues. Here the CDR3 reads CASSDSSGANVLTF. CDR3 bases: TGCGCCAGCAGTGACAGCTCTGGGGCCAACGTCCTGACTTTC.